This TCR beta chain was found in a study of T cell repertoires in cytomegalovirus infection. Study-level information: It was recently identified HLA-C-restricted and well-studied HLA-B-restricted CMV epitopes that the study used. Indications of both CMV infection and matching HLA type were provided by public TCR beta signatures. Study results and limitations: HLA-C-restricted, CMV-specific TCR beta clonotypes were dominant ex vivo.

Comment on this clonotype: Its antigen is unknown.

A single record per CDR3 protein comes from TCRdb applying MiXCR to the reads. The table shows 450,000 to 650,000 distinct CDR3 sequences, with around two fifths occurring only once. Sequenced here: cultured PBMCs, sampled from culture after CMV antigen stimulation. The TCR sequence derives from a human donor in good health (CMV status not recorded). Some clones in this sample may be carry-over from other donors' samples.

CDR3 nucleotide sequence: TGTGCCACTTCAAGCCGGGTGAGCAATCAGCCCCAGCATTTT. The encoded protein is CATSSRVSNQPQHF. The V gene is TRBV15, the J gene TRBJ1-5; D unresolved. This CDR3 comprises 14 residues. Germline V gene lookup returns CDR1 LNHNV and CDR2 YYDKDF (reference sequence). The ends were cut back, 9 bases at V and 1 base at J, with 13 bases in the middle.